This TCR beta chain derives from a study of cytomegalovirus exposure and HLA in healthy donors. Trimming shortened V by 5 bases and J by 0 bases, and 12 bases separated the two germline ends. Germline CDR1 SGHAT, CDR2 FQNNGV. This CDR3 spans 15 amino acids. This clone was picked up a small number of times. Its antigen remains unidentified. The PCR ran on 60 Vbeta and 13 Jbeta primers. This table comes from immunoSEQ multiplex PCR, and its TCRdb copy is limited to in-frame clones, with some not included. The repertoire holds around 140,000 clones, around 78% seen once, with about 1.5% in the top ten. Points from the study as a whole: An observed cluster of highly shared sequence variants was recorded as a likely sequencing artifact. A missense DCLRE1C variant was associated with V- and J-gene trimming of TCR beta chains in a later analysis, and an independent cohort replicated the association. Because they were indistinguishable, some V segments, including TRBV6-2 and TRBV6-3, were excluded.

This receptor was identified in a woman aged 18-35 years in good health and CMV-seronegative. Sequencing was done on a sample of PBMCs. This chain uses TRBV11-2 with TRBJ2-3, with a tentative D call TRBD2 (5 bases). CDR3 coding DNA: TGTGCCAGCAGCCTAGGAGGATATAGCACAGATACGCAGTATTTT. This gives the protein CASSLGGYSTDTQYF.